One sample yielded the 23 T cell receptor beta chains listed below, sequenced in a study of blood T cell repertoires in COVID-19. Profiled with immunoSEQ multiplex PCR; TCRdb holds only in-frame clones, not every one. The data hold 130,000 to 150,000 clones, with roughly 84% observed a single time. The specimen sequenced was PBMCs or T cells enriched from blood (not recorded which). These receptors were obtained from a woman in her fifties or sixties who had been exposed to COVID-19.

The J gene is TRBJ1-4, the V gene TRBV6-4, with 10 bases lining up with TRBD1. Trimming took 6 bases from V and 0 from J; bases not matched to a gene: 16. This CDR3 has 20 amino acids. Germline assignment: CDR1 MRHNA and CDR2 SNTAGT. As DNA, the CDR3 is TGTGCCAGCAGAGAGGGTTGGGACAGGGGCCGGATTGCAACTAATGAAAAACTGTTTTTT. Translation: CASREGWDRGRIATNEKLFF.

In its sample, this clone was seen a few times. The chain combines TRBV12-3 or TRBV12-4 with TRBJ1-6, with D uncertain. The V end lost 3 bases, the J end lost 7 bases, and 7 bases lay between the germline ends. The CDR3 extends over 13 amino acids. The CDR3 sequence is CASSLNRNSPLHF. For the CDR3, the DNA is TGTGCCAGCAGTTTGAACAGAAATTCACCCCTCCACTTT.

The genes are TRBV27 and TRBJ1-2; D possibly corresponds to TRBD1 (5 bases). The germline V and J ends were trimmed by 3 bases and 4 bases, with 15 bases remaining between them. Germline CDR1 reads MNHEY; CDR2 reads SMNVEV (reference sequence). This CDR3 contains 15 residues. CDR3: CASSLGVGGGYGYTF. DNA of the CDR3: TGTGCCAGCAGTTTGGGAGTCGGGGGAGGCTATGGCTACACCTTC.

This chain links TRBV7-8 with TRBJ1-4; D is ambiguous. Trimming took 5 bases from V and 7 from J, leaving 8 bases between them. The CDR3 spans 12 residues. Germline values: CDR1 SGHVS, CDR2 FQNEAQ. Here the CDR3 DNA reads TGTGCCAGCAGCAGAGCCTCTGAAAAACTGTTTTTT. Its protein is CASSRASEKLFF.

V gene TRBV6-6 combines with J gene TRBJ1-2; the D is unclear. The CDR3 is 13 amino acids. V was pared by 6 bases and J by 6 bases, with 14 bases between. CDR1 is MNHNY and CDR2 is SVGAGI in the germline V gene (reference sequence). The CDR3 loop reads CASRPAGRDGYTF. In DNA form, the CDR3 reads TGTGCCAGCAGACCCGCTGGTAGAGATGGCTACACCTTC.

The chain uses TRBV9 and TRBJ1-2, with TRBD1 as a possible D gene (5 bases). Germline-derived CDR1 and CDR2 are SGDLS and YYNGEE. Trimming cost V 0 bases and J 3 bases, with 12 bases left between them. The CDR3 consists of 15 residues. The CDR3 DNA sequence: TGTGCCAGCAGCGTAGCCGGGGGACCGGACTATGGCTACACCTTC. It is translated as CASSVAGGPDYGYTF. The complete variable domain, with remaining parts taken from reference TRBV9 and TRBJ1-2, reads DSGVTQTPKHLITATGQRVTLRCSPRSGDLSVYWYQQSLDQGLQFLIQYYNGEERAKGNILERFSAQQFPDLHSELNLSSLELGDSALYFCASSVAGGPDYGYTFGSGTRLTVV.

The chain has TRBV19 and TRBJ2-1; 11 nucleotides align to TRBD2. V lost 5 bases, J lost 7 bases, and 13 bases stayed unmatched. This CDR3 comprises 17 residues. Germline values: CDR1 LNHDA, CDR2 SQIVND (reference sequence). This chain's CDR3 is CASSPRVLAGVVNEQFF. CDR3 nucleotides: TGTGCCAGTAGTCCCCGGGTACTAGCGGGAGTGGTAAATGAGCAGTTCTTC.

This chain links TRBV11-2 with TRBJ2-1, with TRBD2 matching over 10 bases. CDR3 size: 18 residues. The J segment lost 4 bases and the V segment lost 5 bases, leaving 14 bases of the junction unmatched. The germline V gene encodes CDR1 SGHAT and CDR2 FQNNGV. CDR3 bases: TGTGCCAGCAGCCCCGAAGGCTTAGCGGGGGGACTATACAATGAGCAGTTCTTC. Protein: CASSPEGLAGGLYNEQFF.

The CDR3 DNA follows: TGTGCCAGCTCATCAGAACAGGGCCTACCATCCTACGAGCAGTACTTC. Translation gives CASSSEQGLPSYEQYF. J is TRBJ2-7 and V is TRBV18, with a weak D call TRBD1 (6 bases). The CDR3 runs 16 residues. CDR1 is KGHSH and CDR2 is LQKENI in the germline V gene. V was shortened by 5 bases and J by 1 base, with 18 bases between the two germline ends.

In this sample, this clone turned up once. V gene TRBV19 combines with J gene TRBJ2-7, with D possibly matching TRBD2 (6 bases). CDR3 size: 12 residues. V dropped 3 bases and J dropped 6 bases, with 9 bases sitting between them. Germline CDR1 LNHDA, CDR2 SQIVND (reference sequence). This CDR3 is CASSIGGTEQYF. CDR3 coding DNA: TGTGCCAGTAGTATCGGAGGGACCGAGCAGTACTTC.

This chain connects TRBV3-1 (or the pseudogene TRBV3-2) to TRBJ2-7; no clear D. Germline values: CDR1 LGHDT, CDR2 YNNKEL (reference sequence). V lost 2 bases to trimming and J lost 4 bases, with 21 bases between them. The CDR3 is 17 amino acids. CDR3: CASSQKYSRGRSYEQYF. In nucleotides, the CDR3 is TGTGCCAGCAGCCAAAAGTATAGCAGAGGCCGGTCTTACGAGCAGTACTTC.

The chain has TRBV9 and TRBJ2-2, with D unclear. V was shortened by 0 bases and J by 1 base, with 4 bases between the two germline ends. The CDR3 sequence is 14 residues long. CDR1 SGDLS and CDR2 YYNGEE come from the germline V gene. CDR3 loop: CASSVAGNTGELFF. The CDR3 bases are TGTGCCAGCAGCGTAGCCGGGAACACCGGGGAGCTGTTTTTT.

This clone was found once. The chain employs TRBV3-1 (or the pseudogene TRBV3-2) and TRBJ2-7; D is possibly TRBD1 (6 bases). The CDR3 sequence is 16 residues long. The germline CDR1 and CDR2 sequences are LGHDT and YNNKEL (reference sequence). Trimming removed 1 base from V and 1 base from J, with 14 bases in between. CDR3 sequence reads: CASSQVYRVRSYEQYF. The CDR3 coding sequence is TGTGCCAGCAGCCAAGTGTACAGGGTGAGGTCCTACGAGCAGTACTTC.

Ten or more counts support this clone. This rearrangement joins TRBV4-3 to TRBJ1-2, with no clear D. The CDR3 extends over 16 amino acids. V shed 4 bases and J shed 6 bases, with 21 bases lying between them. Germline V gives CDR1 LGHNA, CDR2 YSLEER. The CDR3 is CASSLTRGGSSHGYTF. The CDR3 coding sequence is TGCGCCAGCAGCCTCACCCGAGGAGGGTCTAGTCATGGCTACACCTTC.

The chain links TRBV5-1 to TRBJ1-3; tentative D call: TRBD1 (5 bases). CDR3 size: 15 residues. V was cut by 0 bases and J by 4 bases, with 11 bases left in between. Germline values: CDR1 SGHRS, CDR2 YFSETQ. CDR3 loop: CASSLGTSVGNTIYF. The CDR3 DNA is TGCGCCAGCAGCTTGGGGACATCCGTAGGAAACACCATATATTTT.

V gene TRBV7-2 combines with J gene TRBJ1-1; 7 nucleotides align to TRBD1. The CDR3 consists of 15 residues. Germline CDR1 is SGHTA and CDR2 is FQGNSA. V shed 3 bases and J 4 bases; nucleotides not matched to a gene: 8. CDR3 DNA sequence: TGTGCCAGCAGCTTCAAGGCAGGGGGTAGCACTGAAGCTTTCTTT. It is translated as CASSFKAGGSTEAFF.

This clone was seen only once. V gene TRBV2 combines with J gene TRBJ2-3, with TRBD2 matching over 8 bases. The germline CDR1 and CDR2 sequences are SNHLY and FYNNEI. Trimming removed 1 base from V and 3 bases from J; junction bases left unmatched: 3. The length of the CDR3 is 15 residues. The CDR3 DNA sequence: TGTGCCAGCAGTGAAGTTGCTAGCGGGACAGATACGCAGTATTTT. Protein sequence: CASSEVASGTDTQYF.

Worth noting for this clone: Distinct nucleotide sequences in the sample also encode this CDR3. The chain is built from TRBV19 and TRBJ1-5; TRBD1 agrees at 9 bases. Germline V lookup: CDR1 LNHDA, CDR2 SQIVND (reference sequence). The J segment lost 4 bases and the V segment lost 1 base, leaving 2 bases of the junction unmatched. The CDR3 is 15 residues long. Here the CDR3 DNA reads TGTGCCAGTAGTATAGGGACAGGGGCAAATCAGCCCCAGCATTTT. It encodes CASSIGTGANQPQHF.

The CDR3 region has the DNA TGTGCCAGCAGAGGGGACATTAGTGGGAAGGCTTTCTTT. Translating it yields CASRGDISGKAFF. The chain carries TRBV4-2 and TRBJ1-1; D perhaps matches TRBD1 (6 bases). V lost 6 bases and J 11 bases, leaving 19 bases between the germline ends. Germline assignment: CDR1 LGHNA and CDR2 YNFKEQ. This CDR3 contains 13 residues.

The V gene is TRBV6-4, the J gene TRBJ1-2; D gene unclear. The germline gives CDR1 MRHNA, CDR2 SNTAGT. With 2 bases removed from V and 8 bases from J, the gap between germline ends came to 9 bases. The length of the CDR3 is 12 residues. In DNA form, the CDR3 reads TGTGCCAGCAGTGACCAGGCGACGGGCTACACCTTC. Amino acid sequence: CASSDQATGYTF.

The sample holds a few counts of this clone. The chain carries TRBV10-3 and TRBJ2-2; D may be TRBD2 (6 bases). The CDR3 is 14 amino acids. V was trimmed by 4 bases and J by 4 bases, leaving 10 bases between them. Per the germline V gene, CDR1 is ENHRY and CDR2 is SYGVKD. DNA of the CDR3: TGTGCCATCAGTGGGGGGGTGATCACCGGGGAGCTGTTTTTT. Translation: CAISGGVITGELFF.

The V gene is TRBV7-2, the J gene TRBJ1-5; D not resolved. From germline, CDR1 is SGHTA and CDR2 FQGNSA. V lost 2 bases and J lost 11, with 16 bases in between. This CDR3 region has 14 residues. The CDR3 sequence: CASSLRVGPEAQHF. CDR3 coding DNA: TGTGCCAGCAGCTTAAGAGTCGGCCCGGAGGCCCAGCATTTT. The variable domain in full, with the rest retrieved from reference TRBV7-2 and TRBJ1-5, is GAGVSQSPSNKVTEKGKDVELRCDPISGHTALYWYRQSLGQGLEFLIYFQGNSAPDKSGLPSDRFSAERTGGSVSTLTIQRTQQEDSAVYLCASSLRVGPEAQHFGDGTRLSIL.

This clone showed up just once. The chain links TRBV2 to TRBJ2-7, with 7 bases aligning to TRBD1. Germline lookup yields CDR1 SNHLY and CDR2 FYNNEI. The CDR3 is made up of 13 amino acids. V shed 6 bases, J shed 6 bases, and the junction held 8 bases outside the gene matches. CDR3 amino acids: CASSPEGAGEQYF. The CDR3 DNA reads as TGTGCCAGCAGCCCCGAGGGGGCGGGCGAGCAGTACTTC.